The present T cell receptor (beta chain) was sequenced within a study of cytomegalovirus exposure and HLA in healthy donors (dated 2017 in TCRdb). Regarding the complete study: An earlier analysis of about 560 of the donors reported under 300 Gb of sequence data and about 120 million unique TCR beta sequences obtained from about 170 million T cells. Roughly 5 DR-DQ haplotypes were handled as single units for association and clustering, since linkage in the cohort was strong. The number of donors typed differed by locus, with about 629-640 for A, B, C, DRB1 and DQB1, roughly 520 for DQA1, over 600 for DPA1, and roughly 450 for DPB1. Along with the approximately 650-subject first cohort, a separate validation cohort of 120 different subjects was used. The study used immunosequencing to profile the T cell repertoires of approximately 690 subjects and linked those repertoires to cytomegalovirus serostatus. The study was designed to test whether signatures of past pathogen exposure could be identified by cataloging public T cell receptors. To predict cytomegalovirus infection status, the study combined high-throughput TCR immunosequencing, statistical association of individual TCRs with disease status, and machine learning. On average, roughly 240,000 unique TCR beta nucleotide sequences were sequenced per donor among some 430 genotyped donors of the cohort, with roughly 18% of those sequences being non-productive. In the later analysis, no new phenotypic data were used to find candidate immune exposures; instead, reliance was placed on TCR beta sequences and their occurrence across donors. Among the roughly 430 genotyped donors, approximately 76% belonged to the genetic ancestry cluster associated with self-reported Caucasian donors. HLA typing covered class I and class II loci at four-digit resolution. To study patterns of TCR occurrence, a later analysis re-analyzed previously published TCR beta repertoires from 500 to 850 donors and added high-resolution HLA genotyping. An earlier analysis of around 580 of the donors used high-throughput TCR beta sequencing to judge whether each TCR beta V gene segment behaved as functional or pseudogenic. All discovery cohort repertoires had been generated on a single sequencing platform. In a later genetic analysis, genome-wide SNP genotypes for about three fifths of the roughly 670 donors were used, and that subset was treated as a discovery cohort. Donor age, sex, ethnicity and CMV serostatus were compiled alongside the repertoire data. Approximately 310 gigabases of sequencing data and 80 million or so unique TCR sequences were included in an early release covering under 650 HLA-typed donors. General findings and caveats noted by the study authors: In a later analysis, TCR association rates were found to vary across HLA loci, with the most associated TCRs seen for DRB1 alleles and the fewest for HLA-C alleles. In vitro tests confirmed that a few of the cytomegalovirus-associated TCR beta chains recognize cytomegalovirus antigens. Roughly uniform sequencing depth across donors was assumed in presence/absence analyses, although this assumption may not hold. A further reported finding was that TCR beta sequences accurately predicted the HLA-A and HLA-B alleles for most subjects in the first cohort. Immune exposure information for the cohort was limited to CMV serostatus. The sequencing pipeline was judged likely to have produced a cluster of highly shared sequence variants as a technical artifact. Because counts were too low, some 17 rarely observed V segments, including chromosome 9 orphons, were left out of the earlier analysis of several hundred of the donors. An association between a missense DCLRE1C variant and V-gene and J-gene trimming of TCR beta chains was found in a later genetic analysis and replicated in an independent cohort. At a false discovery rate of 0.05, a later analysis linked under 20,000 TCR beta sequences to specific HLA alleles. In an earlier analysis of approximately 590 of the donors, most TCR beta V segments appeared in productive rearrangements about 90% or about 30% of the time, broadly matching IMGT annotations. A later analysis reported that several top co-occurrence clusters appeared linked to parvovirus B19, influenza, CMV and Epstein-Barr virus. A later analysis found that most CMV-associated TCR beta chains appeared HLA-restricted, with HLA associations seemingly driven largely by CMV exposure. The classifier was reported to diagnose cytomegalovirus status with high specificity and sensitivity in both the original cohort and the validation cohort. Because some donors lacked HLA typing at each locus, the association tests relied only on the typed subset. Linkage disequilibrium might explain the correlated functional status among segregating V segments, but an unknown experimental factor could not be excluded. Some IMGT-functional V segments, including TRBV6-2 and TRBV6-3, could not be distinguished by the 87-base-pair reads and were therefore excluded. This cohort had only TCR beta chains sequenced, and the lack of alpha or paired-chain data limited which features could be detected. In a later analysis, HLA-associated TCR beta chains were found to be more clonally expanded and to have lower generation probabilities than equally common non-associated chains. In the study, approximately 160 TCR beta chains were listed as associated with cytomegalovirus. When HLA alleles, especially DR and DQ, strongly co-occurred, TCR associations were difficult to assign to individual alleles. The authors suggested that the approach could potentially be extended to other disease states and immunological phenotypes. While some public TCRs were present in many individuals, most TCR sequences turned up only very rarely across donors. Compared with the approximately 700-donor mean, donors in an Asian-associated ancestry cluster had fewer N-insertions in productive TCRs, according to a later genetic analysis.

Library construction relied on the immunoSEQ multiplex PCR assay. The multiplex PCR relied on a mix of 60 forward primers for TCR Vbeta segments and 13 reverse primers for TCR Jbeta segments. A multiplex PCR assay on genomic DNA amplified the CDR3 region of rearranged TCR beta genes. The Illumina HiSeq System was used to sequence the amplified TCR beta libraries as 87-base-pair reads. Concerning the study's data processing: A later analysis tallied roughly 80 million unique TCR beta chains across the roughly 610 repertoires, and some 10 million of those chains were shared by two or more donors. A nearest-neighbor algorithm error-corrected the raw reads and collapsed the reads into unique sequences, merging closely related sequences to remove PCR and sequencing errors. V, D and J gene segments were assigned by aligning CDR3 sequences to IMGT reference sequences. For a sequence to be retained, at least a six-nucleotide match to both a V gene segment and a J gene segment was required. Rearrangements were called productive when the CDR3 lacked stop codons and stayed in frame with V and J; all others were non-productive. Following IMGT convention, CDR3 was defined as the stretch from the second conserved V-encoded cysteine to the conserved J-encoded phenylalanine. The earlier analysis of 587 of the donors excluded sequences that lacked an unambiguous match to a single V gene segment. In an earlier analysis of a few hundred of the donors, V segments were called functional above 56.7% productive rearrangements and were called segregating when the between-donor standard deviation exceeded 5%. A statistical classification framework was developed to diagnose cytomegalovirus status using the catalog of TCR beta chain sequences. In a later analysis, V and J genes were assigned by comparing TCR nucleotide sequences against IMGT/GENE-DB human TR gene sequences. A later analysis assigned CDR3 sequences and most-parsimonious VDJ recombination scenarios with the TCRdist pipeline. In a later analysis, every TCR beta chain was defined by the combination of its CDR3 amino acid sequence and its V-gene family, and reads without a unique V-gene family were dropped. To address suspected cross-contamination and a sequencing artifact, a later analysis removed over 500 highly shared, low-generation-probability nucleotide sequences. In a later analysis, a clonal expansion index for each public chain was calculated from normalized within-repertoire ranks of inferred template counts. In a later analysis, generation probabilities were computed with a VDJ recombination model fitted to out-of-frame rearrangements, and the resulting probabilities were checked against IGoR. A later analysis scored TCR-TCR, TCR-HLA and TCR-CMV co-occurrence with hypergeometric tests, applying a repertoire-size bias correction to TCR pairs. To estimate false discovery rates, a later analysis permuted the HLA or CMV assignments 20 times. A later analysis grouped co-occurring TCRs with DBSCAN, adding TCRdist sequence similarity when clustering within HLA-allele-positive subsets. Co-occurrence clustering excluded repertoires with fewer than 30,000 or more than 120,000 public chains, plus five with anomalous nucleotide sharing. TCRdb took this table from immuneACCESS and kept in-frame rearrangements with V and J called. Such tables lack part of the clones; where checked against another copy, unresolved V genes explain under half of the gap, and the rest is unexplained. V and J calls and clone size are copied from that table; D and trimming were computed from the DNA. In this sample the table shows some 120,000 clones, around 70% of which occur a single time. The ten largest make up about 1.6% of the sample.

Via the germline V gene, CDR1 is SGDLS and CDR2 YYNGEE. From cysteine to phenylalanine, the CDR3 is 15 amino acids long. Solely the CDR3 DNA is kept, with 45 bases framed from the first base. V lost 4 bases and J lost 11 bases, and the count of bases not matched to a germline gene is 15. In total, approximately 700 healthy bone marrow donors made up the cohort. Cohort members were all nominally healthy when sampled, although unrecorded immune exposures were likely present. The donor tested CMV seronegative and was one of the 352 seronegative cohort members. A peripheral blood sample was collected from each donor, and TCR beta sequencing was performed on peripheral blood mononuclear cells. The Qiagen DNeasy Blood Extraction Kit was used to extract genomic DNA from the blood cell samples. In regard to this clone: The antigen it binds to is not known. Per-base quality was not reported, and no clone a single base away is much larger than it.

This receptor chain uses TRBV9 and TRBJ1-1, with 9 bases matching TRBD1. The receptor was derived from a woman between 18 and 29 years old in good health and CMV-seronegative. Sample: PBMCs. The DNA sequence is as follows: TGTGCCAGCAGCACCCGGACAGGGGAGGGCCAGTCGGCTTTCTTT. The resulting protein is CASSTRTGEGQSAFF.